Listed below are T cell receptor beta chains from one sample, sequenced in a study of cytomegalovirus exposure and HLA in healthy donors. TCRdb's copy holds only in-frame clones and misses some; the assay was immunoSEQ multiplex PCR. Seen in this sample are tens of thousands of clones; the ten most common clones hold roughly 1.5%. Material: PBMCs. The receptors were gathered from a woman aged 60 to 75 in good health and CMV-seronegative. CDR3s include the opening cysteine and the closing phenylalanine or tryptophan. A D gene is named only where the DNA matches it firmly.

V	J	D	length	CDR3	DNA
TRBV9	TRBJ2-7	TRBD2	15	CASSVAGLAGAPKYF	TGTGCCAGCAGCGTAGCCGGCCTAGCGGGAGCCCCAAAGTACTTC
TRBV28	TRBJ2-3	TRBD1	15	CASLGTGRFTDTQYF	TGTGCCAGCCTGGGGACAGGGCGCTTCACAGATACGCAGTATTTT
TRBV7-9	TRBJ2-1	TRBD2	16	CASSPARLAGPGEQFF	TGTGCCAGCAGCCCCGCTAGACTAGCGGGCCCGGGTGAGCAGTTCTTC
TRBV5-4	TRBJ2-2	-	13	CASSLAADGELFF	TGTGCCAGCAGCTTGGCGGCGGACGGGGAGCTGTTTTTT
TRBV5-4	TRBJ2-1	-	15	CASSREIGYRDEQFF	TGTGCCAGCAGCCGGGAGATAGGTTATCGGGATGAGCAGTTCTTC
TRBV5-1	TRBJ1-2	-	14	CASSLALQGHGYTF	TGCGCCAGCAGCTTGGCGTTGCAGGGTCATGGCTACACCTTC
TRBV18	TRBJ1-1	TRBD1	18	CASSPKLQTGGENTEAFF	TGTGCCAGCTCACCAAAACTCCAGACAGGGGGCGAGAACACTGAAGCTTTCTTT
TRBV7-2	TRBJ2-5	TRBD1	16	CASSLQYTGGGETQYF	TGTGCCAGCAGCTTACAATATACAGGGGGAGGTGAGACCCAGTACTTC
TRBV7-2	TRBJ2-7	-	14	CASRRAVLSYEQYF	TGTGCCAGCAGAAGAGCGGTACTCTCCTACGAGCAGTACTTC
TRBV7-2	TRBJ2-4	TRBD2	15	CASSLLAGNENIQYF	TGTGCCAGCAGCCTACTAGCGGGAAACGAAAACATTCAGTACTTC
TRBV6-5	TRBJ2-5	-	13	CASSYRTAWTQYF	TGTGCCAGCAGTTACCGGACAGCTTGGACCCAGTACTTC